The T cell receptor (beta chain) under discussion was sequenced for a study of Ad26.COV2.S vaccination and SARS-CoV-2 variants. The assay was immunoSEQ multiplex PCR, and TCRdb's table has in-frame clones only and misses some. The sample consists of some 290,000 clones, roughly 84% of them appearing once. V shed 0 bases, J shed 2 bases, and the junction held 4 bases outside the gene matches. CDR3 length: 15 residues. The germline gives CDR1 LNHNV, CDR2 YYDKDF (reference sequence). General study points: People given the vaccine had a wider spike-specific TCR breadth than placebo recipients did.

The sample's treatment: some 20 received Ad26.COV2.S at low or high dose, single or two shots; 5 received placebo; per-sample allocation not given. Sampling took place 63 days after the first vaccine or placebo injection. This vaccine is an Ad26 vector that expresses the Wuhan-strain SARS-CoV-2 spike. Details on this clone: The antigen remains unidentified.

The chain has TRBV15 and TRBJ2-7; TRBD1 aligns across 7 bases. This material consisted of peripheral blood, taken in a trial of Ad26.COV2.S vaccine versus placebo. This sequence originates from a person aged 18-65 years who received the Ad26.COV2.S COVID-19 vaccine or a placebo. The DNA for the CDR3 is TGTGCCACCAGCAGAGAACAGGGGATAGCCTACGAGCAGTACTTC. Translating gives CATSREQGIAYEQYF.